Below, 9 T cell receptor beta chains from the same sample are listed, as sequenced in a study of glioma-infiltrating T cells. Using RNA template, CDR3s of TCR alpha and beta were amplified with iRepertoire arm-PCR. TCRdb re-analysed the multiplex PCR reads in MiXCR, keeping a single row per CDR3 protein. In the table there are 84,000 or so distinct CDR3 sequences, 20% to 25% of which are singletons. Sequenced material: glioma tissue, nonneoplastic brain tissue, or PBMCs (not recorded which). These receptors came from a human donor with low-grade glioma or glioblastoma, undergoing nonglioma brain surgery, or in good health (not recorded which).

This clonotype came up many times. This chain links TRBV6-1 with TRBJ2-5; D is unclear. CDR3 length: 14 amino acids. The ends were cut back, 2 bases at V and 2 bases at J, with 9 bases in the middle. CDR1 is MNHNS and CDR2 is SASEGT in the germline V gene. The CDR3 DNA is TGTGCCAGCAGTGAAAGCTATCTACAAGAGACCCAGTACTTC. The encoded protein is CASSESYLQETQYF.

This clonotype was seen repeatedly, ten times or more. J is TRBJ1-2 and V is TRBV25-1, with TRBD1 matching 7 bases. This CDR3 comprises 17 residues. J lost 5 bases, V lost 1 base, and 13 bases had no gene match. CDR1 is MGHDK and CDR2 is SYGVNS in the germline V gene. The DNA of the CDR3 is TGTGCCAGCAGTGAATCCGATTTAAGGGGGCAAACTTATGGCTACACCTTC. This sequence encodes CASSESDLRGQTYGYTF.

As concerns this clonotype: One junction end disagrees with the germline gene, perhaps due to a read error. The J gene is TRBJ2-3, the V gene TRBV20-1; 8 bases are shared with TRBD2. Germline V gives CDR1 DFQATT, CDR2 SNEGSKA (reference sequence). This CDR3 is 21 amino acids long. CDR3 amino acids: CSAPLSHDPGLTGGPTDTKYF. CDR3 DNA sequence: TGCAGCGCCCCACTCTCCCACGATCCGGGACTAACGGGGGGGCCCACAGATACGAAGTATTTT.

The chain carries TRBV30 and TRBJ1-1, with TRBD1 matching over 7 bases. The CDR3 has 13 residues. V dropped 3 bases and J dropped 1; count of bases not matched to a gene: 2. The germline CDR1 and CDR2 sequences are GTSNPN and SVGIG (reference sequence). The CDR3 region is CAWRTGPNTEAFF. The CDR3 region has the DNA TGTGCCTGGAGGACAGGGCCGAACACTGAAGCTTTCTTT.

As to this clonotype: With a much larger clone just one base away, this may be a read error. The chain employs TRBV7-2 and TRBJ1-2; tentatively, D is TRBD1 (5 bases). The ends were cut back, 5 bases at V and 1 base at J, with 11 bases in the middle. Germline CDR1 reads SGHTA; CDR2 reads FQGNSA. This CDR3 is 14 amino acids long. CDR3 bases: TGTACCAGCAGCGAAACAGGCAGTAACTATGGCTACACCTTC. Translated: CTSSETGSNYGYTF.

This clonotype was seen repeatedly, ten times or more. The junction shows a germline mismatch at one end, possibly a read error. This chain links TRBV12-3 or TRBV12-4 with TRBJ1-2, with 7 positions matching TRBD1. This CDR3 spans 15 amino acids. The CDR3 nucleotides read TGTGCCAGCAGTCCGCGACAGGGAACTAATTATGGCTACACCTTC. This codes for CASSPRQGTNYGYTF.

Ten or more counts support this clonotype. The rearrangement uses TRBV18 and TRBJ2-5; D tentatively fits TRBD1 or TRBD2 (5 bases each). From germline, CDR1 is KGHSH and CDR2 LQKENI. The CDR3 is 12 residues long. V gave up 8 bases and J gave up 6 bases, with 13 bases separating them. The CDR3 nucleotides are TGTGCCAGCCGGGACGCTCGCCAGACCCAGTACTTC. Translation: CASRDARQTQYF.

The chain combines TRBV18 with TRBJ1-4; 7 bases line up with TRBD1. CDR1 and CDR2 (germline): KGHSH, LQKENI. The length of the CDR3 is 14 residues. With 6 bases clipped from V and 6 bases from J, the junction kept 7 bases outside the gene matches. CDR3 bases: TGTGCCAGCTCCCGAGACAGGGTGGATGAAAAACTGTTTTTT. Translated: CASSRDRVDEKLFF.

This rearrangement joins TRBV5-1 to TRBJ2-1; no definite D call. CDR1 is SGHRS and CDR2 is YFSETQ in the germline V gene. CDR3 length: 15 amino acids. Deletions cut 4 bases from V and 0 bases from J, with 11 bases between. In DNA, the CDR3 is TGCGCCAGCAGCGCGCTCGTCAGCTCCTACAATGAGCAGTTCTTC. Amino acid sequence: CASSALVSSYNEQFF.